This T cell receptor (beta chain) was documented in a study of identical twins. TCRdb reprocessed the 5' RACE reads with MiXCR, giving one entry per CDR3 protein. The table includes around 370,000 distinct CDR3 sequences, approximately 10% detected once. Trimming stripped 4 bases from V and 4 bases from J, with 14 bases between. This CDR3 comprises 15 residues. Germline CDR1 and CDR2: SGHRS and YFSETQ. The clonotype was recovered from a woman in her fifties or sixties in good health. The V call is TRBV5-1, the J call TRBJ1-4; D perhaps matches TRBD1 (5 bases). Sequences were obtained from naive T cells sorted from blood. The CDR3 loop is CASSLQGLDNEKLFF. CDR3 sequence (DNA): TGCGCCAGCAGCCTCCAGGGTTTAGATAATGAAAAACTGTTTTTT.